This T cell receptor beta chain was sequenced in a study of CD8 T cells in ankylosing spondylitis. Germline trimming cut 0 bases from V and 7 bases from J; bases unmatched to any gene: 6. This CDR3 is 15 amino acids long. Germline lookup yields CDR1 DFQATT and CDR2 SNEGSKA (reference sequence). TCRdb passed the 5' RACE reads through MiXCR, listing each CDR3 protein once. The data contain around 250,000 distinct CDR3 sequences, roughly 32% of them singletons. General study findings and limits: A TCR beta motif made of eight highly homologous variants seemed typical of ankylosing spondylitis blood.

This clonotype has more than one count but fewer than ten. As yet, its antigen is unknown. The chain uses TRBV20-1 and TRBJ2-1, with 10 bases lining up with TRBD2. The sequenced material came from blood, either unsorted or a sorted T cell fraction (not recorded which). This receptor was obtained from a male donor with ankylosing spondylitis or in good health (not recorded which). The chain's CDR3 is CSARDVAGGLNEQFF. The CDR3, as DNA: TGCAGTGCTAGAGACGTAGCGGGGGGCCTAAATGAGCAGTTCTTC.